Listed here are 3 T cell receptor beta chains from one sample, sequenced in a study of T cells in Graves' hyperthyroidism and ophthalmopathy. The TCR beta CDR3 regions underwent amplification using RNA transcripts as the source. RT-PCR in the first round (using the HTBI primer set) targeted the TCR CDR3. MiXCR, applied by TCRdb to the multiplex PCR reads, yields one record per CDR3 protein. The repertoire holds 400,000 to 600,000 distinct CDR3 sequences, with roughly 20% as singletons. The sequencing sample was made of blood. Source of these receptors: a young man with Graves' hyperthyroidism.

This rearrangement joins TRBV30 to TRBJ1-1; TRBD1 is a possible D gene (5 bases). Germline V CDR1 and CDR2: GTSNPN, SVGIG (reference sequence). The length of the CDR3 is 12 residues. Trimming took 1 base from V and 8 from J, leaving 11 bases between them. CDR3 sequence: CAWSEEGIEAFF. The CDR3 DNA reads TGTGCCTGGAGTGAAGAGGGGATCGAAGCTTTCTTT.

This clonotype was counted at least ten times. This rearrangement joins TRBV28 to TRBJ2-7; maybe TRBD1 (5 bases). Germline CDR1 is MDHEN and CDR2 is SYDVKM. The V end lost 4 bases, the J end lost 1 base, and 17 bases lay between the germline ends. This CDR3 is 16 amino acids long. The chain's CDR3 is CASSSRIAGQSYEQYF. The CDR3 region has the DNA TGTGCCAGCAGTTCACGGATCGCAGGGCAGTCCTACGAGCAGTACTTC.

The chain couples TRBV11-2 to TRBJ2-7, with 13 nucleotides matching TRBD2. Trimming cost V 3 bases and J 1 base; bases outside gene matches: 12. This CDR3 contains 19 residues. Germline V lookup: CDR1 SGHAT, CDR2 FQNNGV. The CDR3 reads CASSFIPPGLAGVSYEQYF. For the CDR3, the DNA is TGTGCCAGCAGCTTTATCCCCCCAGGACTAGCGGGGGTTTCCTACGAGCAGTACTTC.